This T cell receptor (beta chain) appears in the sequencing data of a study of blood T cell repertoires in COVID-19. Study at large: Acute and convalescent COVID-19 samples came from the United States, Italy and Spain. PBMCs, B-cell-depleted T cells, or T cells were the source of the cDNA or gDNA that made up the material.

Profiling relied on immunoSEQ multiplex PCR, and the TCRdb table lists in-frame clones only, not all of them. This table holds about 380,000 clones, around 89% found once. Per the germline V gene, CDR1 is SGHAT and CDR2 is FQNNGV. The CDR3 spans 15 residues. The trim removed 1 base at V and 7 bases at J, leaving 6 bases unmatched. Participants came from roughly 23 US areas, aged roughly 18 to 89 years. The rearrangement links TRBV11-2 to TRBJ2-1, with 8 bases identical to TRBD2. The sequence was obtained from a woman aged 18 to 35 who had recovered from COVID-19. The sequencing input was PBMCs or T cells enriched from blood (not recorded which). CDR3 in amino acids: CASSLVGGAKNEQFF. Written as DNA, the CDR3 is TGTGCCAGCAGCTTAGTCGGGGGGGCCAAGAATGAGCAGTTCTTC.